The rows below give T cell receptor beta chains drawn from one sample of a study of tumor and adjacent non-tumor tissue in lung cancer. TCRdb ran MiXCR on the multiplex PCR reads and lists one entry per CDR3 protein. The sample holds roughly 150,000 distinct CDR3 sequences; around 65% are singletons and the top ten take 18%. Sequencing was done on a sample of lung tumor tissue. The receptors derive from a man aged 60-69 years with small cell lung cancer. Both conserved end residues are part of each CDR3. A D gene is named only where the DNA matches it firmly. Only some rows state a clone size, as once, few, many or a class for expanded clones.

CDR3aa,CDR3nt,abundance,v_gene,j_gene,d_gene
CSALTTSTNTQYF,TGCAGTGCCCTGACAACTAGCACAAATACGCAGTATTTT,.,TRBV20-1,TRBJ2-3,.
CASSFQDTQYF,TGTGCCAGCAGTTTCCAAGATACGCAGTATTTT,.,TRBV12-3/TRBV12-4,TRBJ2-3,.
CASSLGASGRGEQFF,TGTGCCAGCAGCTTAGGGGCTAGCGGGAGAGGTGAGCAGTTCTTC,medium-sized,TRBV11-2,TRBJ2-1,TRBD2
CASSSGQQETQYF,TGTGCCAGCAGCTCTGGACAGCAAGAGACCCAGTACTTC,many,TRBV11-3,TRBJ2-5,.
CASSSSGLGQYF,TGTGCCAGTAGCTCCTCGGGACTGGGGCAGTATTTT,.,TRBV11-2,TRBJ2-3,.
CASSGSGNTGGLSF,TGTGCCAGCAGTGGTAGCGGGAACACCGGGGGGCTGTCTTTT,.,TRBV11-2,TRBJ2-2,TRBD2
CSASSQTDTQYF,TGCAGTGCTAGTTCCCAGACAGATACGCAGTATTTT,few,TRBV20-1,TRBJ2-3,.
CSVQGGHLCEQYF,TGCAGCGTTCAGGGGGGACACCTCTGCGAGCAGTACTTC,.,TRBV29-1,TRBJ2-7,.
CASNSGLTGGSYNEQFF,TGTGCCAGCAACTCGGGACTAACGGGAGGGTCCTATAATGAGCAGTTCTTC,.,TRBV11-3,TRBJ2-1,TRBD2
CANSAQLGDTQYF,TGTGCCAACAGCGCGCAACTAGGAGATACGCAATATTTC,.,TRBV11-2,TRBJ2-3,.
CASSLGVGLSSEQFF,TGTGCCAGCAGCTTAGGAGTGGGATTGTCAAGTGAGCAGTTCTTC,.,TRBV11-3,TRBJ2-1,.
CASSGRDRESSEQYF,TGTGCCAGCAGTGGCCGGGACAGGGAATCGAGCGAGCAGTACTTC,many,TRBV6-1,TRBJ2-7,TRBD1
CAISEHSGTGFNDQFF,TGTGCCATCAGCGAACACTCCGGGACAGGGTTCAATGATCAGTTCTTC,.,TRBV10-3,TRBJ2-1,TRBD1
CASSLQEGTDEKLIF,TGTGCCAGCAGCTTACAGGAGGGAACTGATGAAAAACTGATTTTT,.,TRBV11-2,TRBJ1-4,.
CAWSVGGGGVEKLFF,TGTGCCTGGAGTGTCGGCGGGGGAGGGGTTGAAAAACTGTTTTTT,.,TRBV30,TRBJ1-4,.
CASSLALYGYTF,TGTGCCAGCAGCCTGGCGCTTTATGGCTACACCTTC,.,TRBV28,TRBJ1-2,.
CACSQQGSYNEQFF,TGTGCCTGTAGTCAACAGGGGTCCTACAATGAGCAGTTCTTC,.,TRBV6-5,TRBJ2-1,TRBD1
CASRSGLAGWRETQYF,TGTGCCAGCAGATCGGGACTAGCCGGGTGGAGGGAGACCCAGTACTTC,few,TRBV6-2/TRBV6-3,TRBJ2-5,TRBD2
CASSFTTGYTEAFF,TGTGCCAGCAGCTTCACTACGGGGTACACTGAAGCTTTCTTT,.,TRBV11-3,TRBJ1-1,.
CAGSLLAGVNIGEPFF,TGTGCCGGCAGCCTGCTAGCGGGAGTGAACATCGGGGAGCCGTTTTTT,.,TRBV11-2,TRBJ2-2,TRBD2
CNATTDTQCF,TGCAATGCTACTACAGATACGCAGTGTTTT,.,TRBV20-1,TRBJ2-3,.
CASRGREGAPDTQYF,TGTGCCAGCAGGGGGAGGGAAGGGGCGCCAGATACGCAGTATTTT,.,TRBV6-6,TRBJ2-3,TRBD2
CASSGHLQEAQCF,TGTGCCAGCAGCGGACATTTACAAGAGGCCCAGTGCTTC,.,TRBV6-6,TRBJ2-5,.
CASSLGITGVSDTQYF,TGTGCCAGCAGCTTAGGTATAACGGGAGTTTCAGATACGCAGTACTTT,.,TRBV11-2,TRBJ2-3,.
CASSFGTEAFF,TGTGCTAGCAGTTTCGGGACTGAAGCTTTCTTT,.,TRBV28,TRBJ1-1,.
CASSFGGRTFGSPLHF,TGTGCCAGCAGTTTTGGGGGGCGGACGTTTGGTTCACCCCTCCACTTT,few,TRBV12-3/TRBV12-4,TRBJ1-6,.
CTSSYDSGTNVLTF,TGTACCAGCAGTTACGACTCTGGGACCAACGTCCTGACTTTC,.,TRBV6-5,TRBJ2-6,.
CASSLDGGRTGELFF,TGTGCCAGCAGCTTAGATGGGGGGCGGACCGGGGAGCTGTTTTTT,.,TRBV7-3,TRBJ2-2,.
CSATPLARGVNEQFF,TGCAGTGCTACACCACTAGCGAGGGGGGTCAATGAGCAGTTCTTC,few,TRBV20-1,TRBJ2-1,.
CSALSRGLQHF,TGCAGCGCCCTAAGTCGGGGTCTCCAGCATTTT,many,TRBV29-1,TRBJ1-5,.
CSATRGTGGYHNIQYF,TGCAGTGCTACCAGGGGGACAGGGGGCTACCATAACATTCAGTACTTC,once,TRBV20-1,TRBJ2-4,TRBD1
CVSSGTGNTGELFF,TGTGTCAGCAGCGGGACGGGGAACACCGGGGAGCTGTTTTTT,.,TRBV6-5,TRBJ2-2,TRBD2
CSARGRDRGYNEQIF,TGCAGTGCTAGGGGACGGGACAGGGGCTACAATGAGCAGATCTTC,.,TRBV20-1,TRBJ2-1,TRBD1
CVSRGRLAGDKQYF,TGTGTCAGCAGGGGTCGTCTAGCGGGAGATAAGCAGTACTTC,.,TRBV28,TRBJ2-7,TRBD2
CVSSVTGGMDSYTF,TGTGTCAGCAGTGTGACAGGGGGCATGGATAGCTACACCTTC,.,TRBV28,TRBJ1-2,TRBD1
CASSQAGFTDTQYF,TGTGCCAGCAGCCAAGCGGGATTCACAGATACGCAGTATTTT,.,TRBV4-2,TRBJ2-3,.
CASSRKGESGNQPQHF,TGTGCCAGCAGCCGAAAGGGGGAAAGTGGCAATCAGCCCCAGCATTTT,many,TRBV6-1,TRBJ1-5,.
CASSAELAGIPDTQYF,TGTGCCAGCAGCGCGGAACTAGCGGGCATCCCAGATACGCAGTATTTT,.,TRBV5-4,TRBJ2-3,TRBD2
CASSRLAGVTDTQYF,TGTGCCAGCAGTAGACTAGCGGGAGTTACAGATACGCAGTATTTT,many,TRBV6-2/TRBV6-3,TRBJ2-3,TRBD2
CNVTGESTQYF,TGCAACGTCACGGGGGAGAGCACTCAGTACTTC,.,TRBV29-1,TRBJ2-4,.
CASSYLTDWGEQFF,TGTGCCAGCAGTTACTTGACAGACTGGGGTGAGCAGTTCTTC,few,TRBV6-5,TRBJ2-1,.
CVSRLGGDHPQHF,TGCGTCAGCAGGTTGGGAGGAGATCACCCCCAGCATTTT,.,TRBV10-2,TRBJ1-5,.
CASMSDTGLNTEAFF,TGTGCCAGCATGTCAGACACCGGCCTGAACACTGAAGCTTTCTTT,.,TRBV11-3,TRBJ1-1,.
CASSYGPSGNTIYF,TGTGCCAGCAGTTACGGCCCTTCTGGAAACACCATATATTTT,many,TRBV6-5,TRBJ1-3,.
CASSQEGLAAPGTQYF,TGCGCCAGCAGCCAAGAGGGACTGGCAGCCCCAGGTACGCAGTATTTT,.,TRBV4-1,TRBJ2-3,.
CASSRMTSGRAQGGELFF,TGTGCCAGCAGCAGGATGACTAGCGGGAGGGCCCAAGGCGGGGAGCTGTTTTTT,many,TRBV6-5,TRBJ2-2,TRBD2
CSARDRTGYSPLHF,TGCAGTGCTAGAGATCGGACAGGGTATTCACCCCTCCACTTT,many,TRBV20-1,TRBJ1-6,TRBD1
CSASLDRPNTEAFF,TGCAGTGCTAGTTTAGACAGGCCGAACACTGAAGCTTTCTTT,.,TRBV20-1,TRBJ1-1,.
CASTQQGAGSGDLFF,TGTGCCAGCACCCAACAGGGGGCGGGGAGCGGGGATCTGTTTTTT,.,TRBV28,TRBJ2-2,TRBD1
CASSYTTGVPAGNTIYF,TGTGCCAGCAGTTACACCACCGGCGTGCCGGCTGGAAACACCATATATTTT,.,TRBV6-6,TRBJ1-3,.
CANSNYRTGSLDTQYF,TGTGCCAACAGCAACTACCGGACAGGGAGCTTGGATACCCAGTACTTC,.,TRBV4-2,TRBJ2-5,TRBD1
CVSSLAPGHLPRDEQLF,TGTGTCAGCAGCTTGGCCCCAGGGCACCTACCAAGGGATGAGCAGCTCTTC,.,TRBV11-2,TRBJ2-1,.